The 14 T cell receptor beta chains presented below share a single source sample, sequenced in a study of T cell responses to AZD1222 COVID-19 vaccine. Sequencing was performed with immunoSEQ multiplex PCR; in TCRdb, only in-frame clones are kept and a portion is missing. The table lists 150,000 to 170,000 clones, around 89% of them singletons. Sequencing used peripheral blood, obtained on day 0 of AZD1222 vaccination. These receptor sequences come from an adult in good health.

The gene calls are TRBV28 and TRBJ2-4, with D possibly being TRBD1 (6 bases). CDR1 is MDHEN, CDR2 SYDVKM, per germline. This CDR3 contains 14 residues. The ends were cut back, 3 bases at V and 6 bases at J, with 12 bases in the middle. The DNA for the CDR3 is TGTGCCAGCAGTTTGGGGACACCTAGAAACATTCAGTACTTC. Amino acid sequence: CASSLGTPRNIQYF.

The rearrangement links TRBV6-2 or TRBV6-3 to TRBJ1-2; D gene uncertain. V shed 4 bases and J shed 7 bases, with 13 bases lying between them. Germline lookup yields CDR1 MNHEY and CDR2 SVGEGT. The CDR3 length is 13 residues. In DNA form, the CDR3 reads TGTGCCAGCAGTTTCGGGAAGTCAGGTGGCTACACCTTC. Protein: CASSFGKSGGYTF.

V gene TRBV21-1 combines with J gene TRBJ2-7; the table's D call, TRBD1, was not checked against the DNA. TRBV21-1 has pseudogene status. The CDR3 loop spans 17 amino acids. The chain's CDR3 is CASSTSTPGTVESEQYF. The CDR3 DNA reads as TGTGCCAGCAGCACCTCAACGCCCGGGACAGTCGAGTCCGAGCAGTACTTC.

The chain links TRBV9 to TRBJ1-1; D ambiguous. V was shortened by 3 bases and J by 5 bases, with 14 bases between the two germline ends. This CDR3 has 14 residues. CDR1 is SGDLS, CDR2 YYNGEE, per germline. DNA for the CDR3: TGTGCCAGCAGCGAGAGGGCGGGGAATACTGAAGCTTTCTTT. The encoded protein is CASSERAGNTEAFF.

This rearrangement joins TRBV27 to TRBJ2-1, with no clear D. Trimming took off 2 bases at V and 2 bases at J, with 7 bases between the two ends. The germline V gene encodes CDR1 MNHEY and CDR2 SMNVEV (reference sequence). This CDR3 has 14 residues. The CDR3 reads CASSLNPPYNEQFF. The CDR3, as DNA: TGTGCCAGCAGTTTAAATCCGCCCTACAATGAGCAGTTCTTC.

CDR3 in DNA: TGTGCCAGTGGGTCTAACTATGGCTACACCTTC. As protein: CASGSNYGYTF. The rearrangement uses TRBV12-3 or TRBV12-4 and TRBJ1-2, with D uncertain. With 9 bases removed from V and 0 bases from J, the gap between germline ends came to 5 bases. The CDR3 sequence is 11 residues long.

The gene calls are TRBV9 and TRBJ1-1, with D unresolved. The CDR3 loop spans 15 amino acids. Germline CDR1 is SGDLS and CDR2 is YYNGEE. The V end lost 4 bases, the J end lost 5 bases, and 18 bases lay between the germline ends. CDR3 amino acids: CASSNSPSMRTEAFF. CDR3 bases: TGTGCCAGCAGCAACTCCCCTTCCATGAGGACTGAAGCTTTCTTT. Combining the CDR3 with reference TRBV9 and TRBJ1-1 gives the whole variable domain DSGVTQTPKHLITATGQRVTLRCSPRSGDLSVYWYQQSLDQGLQFLIQYYNGEERAKGNILERFSAQQFPDLHSELNLSSLELGDSALYFCASSNSPSMRTEAFFGQGTRLTVV.

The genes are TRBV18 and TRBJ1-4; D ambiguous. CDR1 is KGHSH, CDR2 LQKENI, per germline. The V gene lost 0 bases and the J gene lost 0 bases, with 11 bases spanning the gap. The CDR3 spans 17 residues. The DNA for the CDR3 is TGTGCCAGCTCACCACCGTCGGGAGTTGCAACTAATGAAAAACTGTTTTTT. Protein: CASSPPSGVATNEKLFF.

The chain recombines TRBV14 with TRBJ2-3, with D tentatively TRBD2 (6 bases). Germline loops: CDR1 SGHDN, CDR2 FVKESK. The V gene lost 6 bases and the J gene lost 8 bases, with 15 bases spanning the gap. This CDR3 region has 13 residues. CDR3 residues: CASRWGGWGTQYF. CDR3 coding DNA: TGTGCCAGCAGATGGGGAGGATGGGGTACGCAGTATTTT.

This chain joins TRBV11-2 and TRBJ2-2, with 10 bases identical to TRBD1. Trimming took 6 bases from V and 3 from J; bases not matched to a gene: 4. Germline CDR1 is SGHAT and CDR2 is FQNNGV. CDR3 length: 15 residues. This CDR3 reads CASRRQGADTGELFF. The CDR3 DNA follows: TGTGCCAGCAGAAGACAGGGGGCGGACACCGGGGAGCTGTTTTTT.

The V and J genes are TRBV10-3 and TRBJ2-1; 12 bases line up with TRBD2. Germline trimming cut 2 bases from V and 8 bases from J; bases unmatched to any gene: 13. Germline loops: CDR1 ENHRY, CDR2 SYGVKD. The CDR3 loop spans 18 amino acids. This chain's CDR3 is CAISEGLAGKKTGYEQFF. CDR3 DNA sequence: TGTGCCATCAGTGAGGGACTAGCGGGGAAAAAAACGGGATATGAGCAGTTCTTC.

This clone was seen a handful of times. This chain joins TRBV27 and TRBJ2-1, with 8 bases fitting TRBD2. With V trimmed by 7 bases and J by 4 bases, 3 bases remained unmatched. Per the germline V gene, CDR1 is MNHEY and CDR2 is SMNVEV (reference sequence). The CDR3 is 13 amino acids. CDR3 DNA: TGTGCCAGCACGCGACTAGCGTACAATGAGCAGTTCTTC. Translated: CASTRLAYNEQFF.

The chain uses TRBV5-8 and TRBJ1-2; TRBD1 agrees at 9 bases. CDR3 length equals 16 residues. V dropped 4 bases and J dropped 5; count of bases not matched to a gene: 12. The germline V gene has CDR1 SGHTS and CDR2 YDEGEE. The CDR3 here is CASSHPLDRGDYGYTF. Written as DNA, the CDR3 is TGTGCCAGCAGCCACCCCCTGGACAGGGGAGATTATGGCTACACCTTC. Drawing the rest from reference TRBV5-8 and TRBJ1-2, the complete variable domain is EAGVTQSPTHLIKTRGQQATLRCSPISGHTSVYWYQQALGLGLQFLLWYDEGEERNRGNFPPRFSGRQFPNYSSELNVNALELEDSALYLCASSHPLDRGDYGYTFGSGTRLTVV.

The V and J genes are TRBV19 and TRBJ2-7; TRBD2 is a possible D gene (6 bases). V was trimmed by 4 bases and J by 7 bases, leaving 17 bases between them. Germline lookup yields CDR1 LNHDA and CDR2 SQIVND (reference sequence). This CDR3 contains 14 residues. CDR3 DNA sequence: TGTGCCAGTAGTAAGACCGGGCCCGGGGGAGAGCAGTACTTC. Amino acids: CASSKTGPGGEQYF.